The entry that follows covers one T cell receptor (beta chain) sequence. The data belong to a study of PD-1 blockade in classical Hodgkin lymphoma. Method: immunoSEQ multiplex PCR; TCRdb's copy keeps in-frame clones and lacks some. The sample lists under 20,000 clones, approximately 80% occurring once. Germline-derived CDR1 and CDR2 are GTSNPN and SVGIG (reference sequence). Trimming removed 3 bases from V and 2 bases from J, with 14 bases in between. This CDR3 comprises 14 residues. The time point denotes: cycle 4 day 1 (C4D1), after 6 weeks of nivolumab. Every single patient, without exception, relapsed after autologous stem cell transplantation, and brentuximab vedotin exposure varied.

The sequencing here drew on peripheral blood mononuclear cells (PBMCs), taken before the fourth cycle of nivolumab. The receptor comes from a human donor with classical Hodgkin lymphoma. The chain is built from TRBV30 and TRBJ2-7; D not resolved. CDR3 DNA: TGTGCCTGGAGCCACGGAGCCCCCCCCTACGAGCAGTACTTC. Amino acid sequence: CAWSHGAPPYEQYF.